This is a list of T cell receptor beta chains from one sample in a study of blood T cell repertoires in COVID-19. Profiling relied on immunoSEQ multiplex PCR, and the TCRdb table lists in-frame clones only, not all of them. Here the sample spans about 100,000 clones, about 90% being singletons. The sequenced sample was peripheral blood. These receptors were taken from a man in his thirties or forties in a cohort sampled during active COVID-19. Each CDR3 is given with its conserved first and last residue. The D gene is left open where the match is weak. The size entry is marked missing in some rows and otherwise reads once, few, many or a size class.

D gene: NA
J gene: TRBJ1-3
clone size: NA
V gene: TRBV6-1
CDR3 DNA: TGTGCCAGCAGTGTGAACAGCTGGTTCTCTGGAAACACCATATATTTT
CDR3 protein: CASSVNSWFSGNTIYF

D gene: NA
J gene: TRBJ1-3
clone size: NA
V gene: TRBV10-1
CDR3 DNA: TGCGCCAGCATCCAGACCGGGTGGGGAAACACCATATATTTT
CDR3 protein: CASIQTGWGNTIYF

D gene: TRBD1
J gene: TRBJ2-2
clone size: few
V gene: TRBV19
CDR3 DNA: TGTGCCAGTAGTGCAGGGACAGTTAACACCGGGGAGCTGTTTTTT
CDR3 protein: CASSAGTVNTGELFF

D gene: TRBD1
J gene: TRBJ1-5
clone size: NA
V gene: TRBV19
CDR3 DNA: TGTGCCAGTCACGCCCTCTCCGGGACAGGCAATCAGCCCCAGCATTTT
CDR3 protein: CASHALSGTGNQPQHF

D gene: TRBD1
J gene: TRBJ1-1
clone size: once
V gene: TRBV6-6
CDR3 DNA: TGTGCCAGCAGCCAGGGGGCTGGGACTGAAGCTTTCTTT
CDR3 protein: CASSQGAGTEAFF

D gene: TRBD1
J gene: TRBJ1-3
clone size: NA
V gene: TRBV7-6
CDR3 DNA: TGTGCCAGCAGCAGAGACAGGGTCGGAGGAAACACCATATATTTT
CDR3 protein: CASSRDRVGGNTIYF

D gene: NA
J gene: TRBJ1-6
clone size: few
V gene: TRBV27
CDR3 DNA: TGTGCCAGCAGTTTAGAGTGGGGCACGAATTCACCCCTCCACTTT
CDR3 protein: CASSLEWGTNSPLHF

D gene: TRBD1
J gene: TRBJ1-4
clone size: NA
V gene: TRBV28
CDR3 DNA: TGTGCCAGCCGACAGGGGGCAGGTGAAAAACTGTTTTTT
CDR3 protein: CASRQGAGEKLFF

D gene: TRBD1
J gene: TRBJ1-2
clone size: once
V gene: TRBV5-1
CDR3 DNA: TGCGCCAGCAGCTTGGGGGCAGGGGGCCCGAGAAGCGATGGCTACACCTTC
CDR3 protein: CASSLGAGGPRSDGYTF

D gene: NA
J gene: TRBJ2-1
clone size: NA
V gene: TRBV5-1
CDR3 DNA: TGCGCCAGCAGCTTGCACTCGAAGACTAATGAGCAGTTCTTC
CDR3 protein: CASSLHSKTNEQFF

D gene: NA
J gene: TRBJ1-2
clone size: once
V gene: TRBV30
CDR3 DNA: TGTGCCTGGACCCGGGGGAGCTATGGCTACACCTTC
CDR3 protein: CAWTRGSYGYTF

D gene: NA
J gene: TRBJ2-2
clone size: NA
V gene: TRBV27
CDR3 DNA: TGTGCCAGCAGTTCCATTGGGAGGACCGGGGAGCTGTTTTTT
CDR3 protein: CASSSIGRTGELFF

D gene: TRBD1
J gene: TRBJ1-1
clone size: NA
V gene: TRBV18
CDR3 DNA: TGTGCCAGCTCCCCCCTAGGGGGCAACACTGAAGCTTTCTTT
CDR3 protein: CASSPLGGNTEAFF

D gene: NA
J gene: TRBJ1-5
clone size: NA
V gene: TRBV30
CDR3 DNA: TGTGCCTGGAGTGTACCTTTCGGGGATAGCAATCAGCCCCAGCATTTT
CDR3 protein: CAWSVPFGDSNQPQHF

D gene: TRBD2
J gene: TRBJ2-1
clone size: NA
V gene: TRBV2
CDR3 DNA: TGTGCCAGCAGTGATTTTAGCGGGGGGGCCCCCAATGAGCAGTTCTTC
CDR3 protein: CASSDFSGGAPNEQFF

D gene: NA
J gene: TRBJ1-2
clone size: once
V gene: TRBV7-2
CDR3 DNA: TGTGCCAGCACCGTGGACAGTAACTATGGCTACACCTTC
CDR3 protein: CASTVDSNYGYTF

D gene: NA
J gene: TRBJ1-1
clone size: once
V gene: TRBV11-3
CDR3 DNA: TGTGCCAGCAGCTTGAGGGGGGGGAACACTGAAGCTTTCTTT
CDR3 protein: CASSLRGGNTEAFF

D gene: NA
J gene: TRBJ2-3
clone size: NA
V gene: TRBV11-2
CDR3 DNA: TGTGCCAGCAGCCGGACCAGGGGCACAGATACGCAGTATTTT
CDR3 protein: CASSRTRGTDTQYF

D gene: TRBD2
J gene: TRBJ2-1
clone size: NA
V gene: TRBV5-6
CDR3 DNA: TGTGCCAGCAGCCTGGGACTAGCGGTTAGCTCCTACAATGAGCAGTTCTTC
CDR3 protein: CASSLGLAVSSYNEQFF

D gene: NA
J gene: TRBJ2-2
clone size: NA
V gene: TRBV4-1
CDR3 DNA: TGCGCCAGCAGCCATTTCGGTGGGAGCACCGGGGAGCTGTTTTTT
CDR3 protein: CASSHFGGSTGELFF

D gene: NA
J gene: TRBJ1-3
clone size: NA
V gene: TRBV6-4
CDR3 DNA: TGTGCCAGCAGTGAAGGGACAAGCTCTGGAAACACCATATATTTT
CDR3 protein: CASSEGTSSGNTIYF

D gene: NA
J gene: TRBJ2-5
clone size: NA
V gene: TRBV6-5
CDR3 DNA: TGTGCCAGCAGTTCCCAACTGGACAGTTTTAAAGAGACCCAGTACTTC
CDR3 protein: CASSSQLDSFKETQYF

D gene: NA
J gene: TRBJ1-5
clone size: NA
V gene: TRBV3-1/TRBV3-2
CDR3 DNA: TGTGCCAGCAGCCAAGACAGGGGCGTCGTACAGCCCCAGCATTTT
CDR3 protein: CASSQDRGVVQPQHF

D gene: NA
J gene: TRBJ1-1
clone size: NA
V gene: TRBV6-1
CDR3 DNA: TGTGCCAGCAGTGAAGGATCGGGGGTTAGGACTGAAGCTTTCTTT
CDR3 protein: CASSEGSGVRTEAFF

D gene: NA
J gene: TRBJ2-1
clone size: NA
V gene: TRBV18
CDR3 DNA: TGTGCCAGCTCACCATCAGGGAATGAGCAGTTCTTC
CDR3 protein: CASSPSGNEQFF

D gene: TRBD1
J gene: TRBJ1-2
clone size: NA
V gene: TRBV7-2
CDR3 DNA: TGTGCCAGCAGCTTAGGACAGGGCTATGGCTACACCTTC
CDR3 protein: CASSLGQGYGYTF

D gene: NA
J gene: TRBJ1-1
clone size: NA
V gene: TRBV2
CDR3 DNA: TGTGCCAGCAGTGGATCGGACATCACCCCTAACACTGAAGCTTTCTTT
CDR3 protein: CASSGSDITPNTEAFF

D gene: NA
J gene: TRBJ2-2
clone size: NA
V gene: TRBV18
CDR3 DNA: TGTGCCAGGGGGGGTAAAGGATCGAACACCGGGGAGCTGTTTTTT
CDR3 protein: CARGGKGSNTGELFF

D gene: NA
J gene: TRBJ1-4
clone size: NA
V gene: TRBV4-2
CDR3 DNA: TGTGCCAGCAGCCAAGATGAACAGGGCGTTGGGATTTATCGGGAAAAACTGTTTTTT
CDR3 protein: CASSQDEQGVGIYREKLFF

D gene: NA
J gene: TRBJ2-1
clone size: NA
V gene: TRBV7-9
CDR3 DNA: TGTGCCAGCAGCTTATCGAATGAGCAGTTCTTC
CDR3 protein: CASSLSNEQFF

D gene: NA
J gene: TRBJ1-1
clone size: NA
V gene: TRBV2
CDR3 DNA: TGTGCCAGCAGTGTCAGCAGGGTCCTCACTGAAGCTTTCTTT
CDR3 protein: CASSVSRVLTEAFF

D gene: TRBD1
J gene: TRBJ1-3
clone size: NA
V gene: TRBV5-5
CDR3 DNA: TGTGCCAGCAGCCCAGGGGGCACTGGAAACACCATATATTTT
CDR3 protein: CASSPGGTGNTIYF

D gene: NA
J gene: TRBJ1-5
clone size: once
V gene: TRBV5-5
CDR3 DNA: TGTGCCAGCAGCTACACAGGGCAGGATCGTCAGCCCCAGCATTTT
CDR3 protein: CASSYTGQDRQPQHF

D gene: NA
J gene: TRBJ1-6
clone size: NA
V gene: TRBV7-2
CDR3 DNA: TGTGCCAGCAGCTCCGGGGTCCTCTATAATTCACCCCTCCACTTT
CDR3 protein: CASSSGVLYNSPLHF

D gene: NA
J gene: TRBJ1-2
clone size: NA
V gene: TRBV2
CDR3 DNA: TGTGCCAGCAGTCCCGGGTGGTTCTCTGGCTACACCTTC
CDR3 protein: CASSPGWFSGYTF

D gene: NA
J gene: TRBJ2-7
clone size: few
V gene: TRBV28
CDR3 DNA: TGTGCCAGCACCGGCTACGAGCAGTACTTC
CDR3 protein: CASTGYEQYF

D gene: TRBD2
J gene: TRBJ2-1
clone size: few
V gene: TRBV9
CDR3 DNA: TGTGCCAGCAGTTCCACGGGGACAGCGGGGGGGCGAAATGAGCAGTTCTTC
CDR3 protein: CASSSTGTAGGRNEQFF

D gene: TRBD1
J gene: TRBJ2-7
clone size: NA
V gene: TRBV7-2
CDR3 DNA: TGTGCCAGCAGCCCCTGGGGACAGGGTAGTTACGAGCAGTACTTC
CDR3 protein: CASSPWGQGSYEQYF

D gene: TRBD1
J gene: TRBJ2-5
clone size: NA
V gene: TRBV19
CDR3 DNA: TGTGCCAGTAGTGGGACAGGTATCCAAGAGACCCAGTACTTC
CDR3 protein: CASSGTGIQETQYF

D gene: TRBD1
J gene: TRBJ2-3
clone size: once
V gene: TRBV6-5
CDR3 DNA: TGTGCCAGCAGTTACTCGGGACAGGGGACGGATACGCAGTATTTT
CDR3 protein: CASSYSGQGTDTQYF

D gene: TRBD1
J gene: TRBJ1-5
clone size: NA
V gene: TRBV2
CDR3 DNA: TGTGCCAGCAGTGAGGACAGGGTAAGAGATAGCAATCAGCCCCAGCATTTT
CDR3 protein: CASSEDRVRDSNQPQHF

D gene: NA
J gene: TRBJ2-6
clone size: NA
V gene: TRBV7-8
CDR3 DNA: TGTGCCAGCAGCCAAAGAGATAACTCCAACGTCCTGACTTTC
CDR3 protein: CASSQRDNSNVLTF

D gene: TRBD1
J gene: TRBJ1-5
clone size: NA
V gene: TRBV6-1
CDR3 DNA: TGTGCCAGCAGTGATCGCCCCAACAGGGGGGCTCAGCCCCAGCATTTT
CDR3 protein: CASSDRPNRGAQPQHF

D gene: NA
J gene: TRBJ1-2
clone size: NA
V gene: TRBV4-1
CDR3 DNA: TGCGCCAGCAGCCAACCCGGGTGGGATGGCTACACCTTC
CDR3 protein: CASSQPGWDGYTF

D gene: TRBD2
J gene: TRBJ2-1
clone size: NA
V gene: TRBV9
CDR3 DNA: TGTGCCAGCAGCGTATTGGGAGGGGCCTACAATGAGCAGTTCTTC
CDR3 protein: CASSVLGGAYNEQFF

D gene: TRBD2
J gene: TRBJ2-5
clone size: NA
V gene: TRBV6-5
CDR3 DNA: TGTGCCAGTACGCGCGGGGGGGCTGAGGAGACCCAGTACTTC
CDR3 protein: CASTRGGAEETQYF

D gene: NA
J gene: TRBJ2-7
clone size: NA
V gene: TRBV2
CDR3 DNA: TGTGCCAGCAGCTTCGCAGAAAACTACGAGCAGTACTTC
CDR3 protein: CASSFAENYEQYF

D gene: NA
J gene: TRBJ2-7
clone size: NA
V gene: TRBV6-5
CDR3 DNA: TGTGCCAGCAGTTATGGCGGACACCCCATCTACGAGCAGTACTTC
CDR3 protein: CASSYGGHPIYEQYF

D gene: NA
J gene: TRBJ1-1
clone size: NA
V gene: TRBV3-1/TRBV3-2
CDR3 DNA: TGTGCCAGCAGCCCGAGGGGGATGAACACTGAAGCTTTCTTT
CDR3 protein: CASSPRGMNTEAFF

D gene: TRBD1
J gene: TRBJ1-1
clone size: NA
V gene: TRBV6-5
CDR3 DNA: TGTGCCAGCAGTTACCCGGACAGGGACACTGAAGCTTTCTTT
CDR3 protein: CASSYPDRDTEAFF